Presented here are 17 T cell receptor beta chains from one specimen sequenced in a study of blood T cells in healthy people across ages. Through a sample-barcoded 5' primer and a J-beta primer mix, a second PCR was run for roughly 7 to 11 cycles. TCRdb called the 5' RACE reads again in MiXCR, with one record for every CDR3 protein. The repertoire consists of 1,500,000 or so distinct CDR3 sequences, with approximately 43% occurring once and the leading ten covering about 4%. The sequenced sample consisted of blood. These receptors were obtained from a woman aged 18-29 years in good health.

The chain is built from TRBV12-5 and TRBJ2-1; TRBD2 might be the D (6 bases). This CDR3 comprises 14 residues. The V end lost 6 bases, the J end lost 9 bases, and 18 bases lay between the germline ends. Germline lookup yields CDR1 LGHNT and CDR2 FRNRAP. The CDR3 DNA reads TGTGCTAGTGGGAACCACTGGGGGGTTGGTGAGCAGTTCTTC. The encoded protein is CASGNHWGVGEQFF.

This clonotype has just one count. The V call is TRBV11-3, the J call TRBJ2-3; D remains unclear. This CDR3 spans 16 amino acids. Germline values: CDR1 SGHNT, CDR2 YENEEA. The V gene lost 1 base and the J gene lost 0 bases, with 11 bases spanning the gap. The CDR3 loop is CASSLGSPTSTDTQYF. The CDR3, as DNA: TGTGCCAGCAGCTTAGGGTCACCGACAAGCACAGATACGCAGTATTTT.

The chain couples TRBV10-3 to TRBJ2-3; unclear D gene. CDR1 and CDR2 (germline): ENHRY, SYGVKD. The V gene lost 10 bases and the J gene lost 2 bases, with 13 bases spanning the gap. The CDR3 runs to 13 residues. For the CDR3, the DNA is TGTGCCACGGCGTGGGATTTCACAGATACGCAGTATTTT. Protein sequence: CATAWDFTDTQYF.

The sample holds one count of this clonotype. This chain joins TRBV12-3 or TRBV12-4 and TRBJ1-2; TRBD1 agrees at 11 bases. The CDR3 covers 14 residues. Losses at the gene ends were 6 bases for V and 8 bases for J; bases not matched to a gene: 8. CDR3 in amino acids: CASSSRDRGKGYTF. The CDR3 DNA is TGTGCCAGCAGCTCCCGGGACAGGGGGAAAGGCTACACCTTC.

This clonotype was counted a single time. The chain is built from TRBV18 and TRBJ2-2; D is ambiguous. Germline lookup yields CDR1 KGHSH and CDR2 LQKENI. The ends were cut back, 5 bases at V and 12 bases at J, with 13 bases in the middle. CDR3 length: 12 amino acids. Here the CDR3 DNA reads TGTGCCAGCTCATCAATAACTGGGCAGCTGTTTTTT. This encodes CASSSITGQLFF.

This rearrangement joins TRBV4-2 to TRBJ2-7; D not resolved. Germline assignment: CDR1 LGHNA and CDR2 YNFKEQ. The CDR3 length is 15 residues. Between the trimmed V and J ends, which lost 2 bases and 0 bases, there was a span of 11 bases. Here the CDR3 reads CASSQLETSSYEQYF. CDR3 coding DNA: TGTGCCAGCAGCCAATTAGAAACGAGCTCCTACGAGCAGTACTTC.

With respect to this clonotype: This may be a read error, as it is one base from a much larger clone. This chain connects TRBV7-2 to TRBJ2-3; 7 nucleotides agree with TRBD1. Germline CDR1 and CDR2: SGHTA and FQGNSA. The CDR3 contains 16 residues. In DNA, the CDR3 is TGTGCCAGCAGCCGAAACCCGGGACAGAGCATAGATACGCAGTATTTT. Its protein is CASSRNPGQSIDTQYF. Supplemented by reference TRBV7-2 and TRBJ2-3, the full variable domain reads GAGVSQSPSNKVTEKGKDVELRCDPISGHTALYWYRQSLGQGLEFLIYFQGNSAPDKSGLPSDRFSAERTGGSVSTLTIQRTQQEDSAVYLCASSRNPGQSIDTQYFGPGTRLTVL.

The rearrangement links TRBV6-5 to TRBJ2-1; D possibly matches TRBD1 or TRBD2 (5 bases each). The germline V gene has CDR1 MNHEY and CDR2 SVGAGI. The germline V and J ends were trimmed by 6 bases and 3 bases, with 12 bases remaining between them. This CDR3 has 14 amino acids. In DNA form, the CDR3 reads TGTGCCAGCAGACCCGGGACCCTCTACAATGAGCAGTTCTTC. Its translation is CASRPGTLYNEQFF.

This clonotype was detected a few times. The J gene is TRBJ1-6, the V gene TRBV7-9, with TRBD1 as a possible D gene (5 bases). CDR3 length: 16 amino acids. CDR1 SEHNR and CDR2 FQNEAQ come from the germline V gene (reference sequence). V lost 5 bases, J lost 3 bases, and 14 bases lay in between. In nucleotides, the CDR3 is TGTGCCAGCAGCCCAAGTGGGGGGAACTATAATTCACCCCTCCACTTT. It codes for CASSPSGGNYNSPLHF.

The CDR3 reads CACSPSGRPNEQFF. CDR3 coding DNA: TGTGCCTGTTCGCCTAGCGGGAGACCCAATGAGCAGTTCTTC. The chain joins TRBV30 to TRBJ2-1; 10 bases fit TRBD2. J lost 6 bases, V lost 6 bases, and 8 bases had no gene match. Germline loops: CDR1 GTSNPN, CDR2 SVGIG (reference sequence). The CDR3 covers 14 residues.

The chain combines TRBV5-1 with TRBJ2-1; 8 positions agree with TRBD2. The CDR3 is 15 residues long. Germline V CDR1 and CDR2: SGHRS, YFSETQ. Germline trimming cut 1 base from V and 8 bases from J; bases unmatched to any gene: 8. CDR3: CASSLTAGDIHEQFF. CDR3 DNA sequence: TGCGCCAGCAGCTTGACAGCGGGAGATATCCATGAGCAGTTCTTC.

This clonotype occurred a few times. This chain connects TRBV6-2 or TRBV6-3 to TRBJ2-1; D possibly corresponds to TRBD2 (6 bases). Germline CDR1 is MNHEY and CDR2 is SVGEGT. The ends were cut back, 7 bases at V and 0 bases at J, with 13 bases in the middle. The CDR3 is made up of 15 amino acids. In DNA form, the CDR3 reads TGTGCCAGCAAAACAGGACTACCCTCCTACAATGAGCAGTTCTTC. Its translation is CASKTGLPSYNEQFF.

The genes are TRBV7-8 and TRBJ2-7, with TRBD2 identical over 7 bases. The CDR3 runs to 14 residues. V shed 8 bases, J shed 3 bases, and the junction held 10 bases outside the gene matches. CDR1 and CDR2 from the germline V gene are SGHVS and FQNEAQ. This CDR3 is CASLSWGLSYEQYF. The CDR3 DNA reads TGTGCCAGCTTATCGTGGGGACTAAGCTACGAGCAGTACTTC. Filled out from reference TRBV7-8 and TRBJ2-7, the complete variable domain reads GAGVSQSPRYKVAKRGQDVALRCDPISGHVSLFWYQQALGQGPEFLTYFQNEAQLDKSGLPSDRFFAERPEGSVSTLKIQRTQQEDSAVYLCASLSWGLSYEQYFGPGTRLTVT.

There are a few counts of this clonotype. The DNA of the CDR3 is TGTGCCAGCAGTTCCGGACAGGGGACTGCTTTCGCTAATGAAAAACTGTTTTTT. It encodes CASSSGQGTAFANEKLFF. The V call is TRBV25-1, the J call TRBJ1-4, with 9 bases matching TRBD1. This CDR3 is built from 18 residues. With V trimmed by 5 bases and J by 3 bases, 13 bases remained unmatched. The germline gives CDR1 MGHDK, CDR2 SYGVNS.

This clonotype was observed a few times. An end of the junction differs from the germline gene, which may be a read error. This chain uses TRBV9 with TRBJ2-6, with TRBD1 as a possible D gene (5 bases). Germline V CDR1 and CDR2: SGDLS, YYNGEE. CDR3 size: 16 residues. The CDR3 protein is CASSEPQSSGANVPTF. Written as DNA, the CDR3 is TGTGCCAGCAGCGAGCCCCAAAGCTCTGGGGCCAACGTCCCGACTTTC.

V gene TRBV4-1 combines with J gene TRBJ1-5; D unresolved. The CDR3 totals 16 residues. Trimming took off 3 bases at V and 3 bases at J, with 15 bases between the two ends. CDR1 is MGHRA, CDR2 YSYEKL, per germline. CDR3 in amino acids: CASSQPGKSINQPQHF. The CDR3 coding sequence is TGCGCCAGCAGCCAGCCTGGGAAATCGATCAATCAGCCCCAGCATTTT.

This sequence joins TRBV7-3 and TRBJ2-1; D gene unclear. Trimming cost V 2 bases and J 9 bases, with 11 bases left between them. The CDR3 spans 13 residues. Germline V lookup: CDR1 SGHTA, CDR2 FQGTGA. The CDR3 coding sequence is TGTGCCAGCAGCTTACTAGATCGAGGTGAGCAGTTCTTC. Its translation: CASSLLDRGEQFF.